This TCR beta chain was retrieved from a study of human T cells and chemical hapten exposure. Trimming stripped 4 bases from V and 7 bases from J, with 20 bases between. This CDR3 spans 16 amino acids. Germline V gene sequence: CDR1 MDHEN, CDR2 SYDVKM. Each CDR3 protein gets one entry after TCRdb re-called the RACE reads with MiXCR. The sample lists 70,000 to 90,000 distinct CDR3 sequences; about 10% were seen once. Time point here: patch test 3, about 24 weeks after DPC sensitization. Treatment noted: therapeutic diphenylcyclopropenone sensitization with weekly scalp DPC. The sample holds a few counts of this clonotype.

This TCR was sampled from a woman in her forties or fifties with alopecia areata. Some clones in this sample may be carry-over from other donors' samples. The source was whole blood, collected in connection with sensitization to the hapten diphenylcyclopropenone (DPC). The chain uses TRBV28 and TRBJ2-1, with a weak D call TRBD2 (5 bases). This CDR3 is CASSSREHKLGNEQFF. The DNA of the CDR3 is TGTGCCAGCAGTTCCCGGGAACATAAACTAGGTAATGAGCAGTTCTTC.